One and the same sample provided the 19 T cell receptor beta chains below, sequenced in a study of human T cells and chemical hapten exposure. Indicated time point: pre-sensitization, week 0. Treatment defined: therapeutic diphenylcyclopropenone sensitization with weekly scalp DPC. TCRdb analysed the RACE reads with MiXCR anew, one entry per CDR3 protein. The sample shows about 120,000 distinct CDR3 sequences, about 13% of them seen only once. This specimen was whole blood, taken in connection with sensitization to the hapten diphenylcyclopropenone (DPC). The receptors originated from a woman younger than 30 with alopecia areata. Some clones in this sample may be carry-over from other donors' samples.

The sample holds many counts of this clonotype. V and J are TRBV20-1 and TRBJ1-2; D is unclear. The CDR3 loop spans 12 amino acids. Germline V lookup: CDR1 DFQATT, CDR2 SNEGSKA (reference sequence). V dropped 1 base and J dropped 4 bases, with 7 bases sitting between them. The CDR3 reads CSARANTYGYTF. CDR3 bases: TGCAGTGCTAGAGCGAACACCTATGGCTACACCTTC.

Only a few counts were recorded for this clonotype. The chain carries TRBV30 and TRBJ2-2; no firm D call. Trimming pared 2 bases from V and 6 bases from J, leaving 4 bases between. The CDR3 is 11 amino acids. Per germline, CDR1 GTSNPN and CDR2 SVGIG (reference sequence). CDR3 sequence: CAWSLAGELFF. The CDR3 nucleotides are TGTGCCTGGAGTCTAGCCGGGGAGCTGTTTTTT.

J is TRBJ2-5 and V is TRBV18; D tentatively fits TRBD1 or TRBD2 (5 bases each). The germline CDR1 and CDR2 sequences are KGHSH and LQKENI. The CDR3 length is 16 residues. Trimming took 2 bases from V and 4 from J, leaving 17 bases between them. The CDR3 nucleotides are TGTGCCAGCTCACCAACGGCAGGGACCGGATCAGAGACCCAGTACTTC. Amino acids: CASSPTAGTGSETQYF.

The chain recombines TRBV29-1 with TRBJ1-1; TRBD1 matches 7 bases. This CDR3 contains 14 residues. Germline lookup yields CDR1 SQVTM and CDR2 ANQGSEA. J lost 1 base, V lost 6 bases, and 8 bases had no gene match. The CDR3 nucleotides read TGCAGCGTCTCCCCTGGACAGGCGAACACTGAAGCTTTCTTT. Its protein product is CSVSPGQANTEAFF.

This clonotype occurred a few times. This chain joins TRBV6-1 and TRBJ2-7; the D gene is possibly TRBD1 (6 bases). The CDR3 runs to 13 residues. Trimming cost V 8 bases and J 7 bases, with 18 bases left between them. The germline CDR1 and CDR2 sequences are MNHNS and SASEGT. CDR3 coding DNA: TGTGCCAGCCAACGGGACACCGTCGGGGAGCAGTACTTC. Translated: CASQRDTVGEQYF.

This clonotype was recorded at least ten times. The chain has TRBV10-3 and TRBJ2-3, with 13 bases that match TRBD2. The CDR3 runs 18 residues. Per the germline V gene, CDR1 is ENHRY and CDR2 is SYGVKD. J lost 2 bases, V lost 8 bases, and 13 bases had no gene match. Here the CDR3 DNA reads TGTGCCATCGCTACCGCGGGGACTAGCGGGGTGATCACAGATACGCAGTATTTT. Translation: CAIATAGTSGVITDTQYF.

This chain links TRBV6-2 or TRBV6-3 with TRBJ1-6; D is perhaps TRBD1 (6 bases). With 6 bases removed from V and 7 bases from J, the gap between germline ends came to 19 bases. The germline V gene has CDR1 MNHEY and CDR2 SVGEGT. This CDR3 is built from 16 residues. The CDR3: CASSYGTHRRNSPLHF. The CDR3 nucleotides are TGTGCCAGCAGCTATGGGACACACCGAAGGAATTCACCCCTCCACTTT.

For the CDR3, the DNA is TGCGCCAGCAGCCAAGCCCCACTAGCTGCCTACGAGCAGTACTTC. This codes for CASSQAPLAAYEQYF. The chain uses TRBV4-3 and TRBJ2-7; weak D call: TRBD2 (6 bases). This CDR3 is 15 amino acids long. Between the trimmed V and J ends, which lost 1 base and 2 bases, there was a span of 12 bases. The germline CDR1 and CDR2 sequences are LGHNA and YSLEER.

This clonotype occurred many times. This chain connects TRBV2 to TRBJ1-6, with D possibly TRBD1 on 5 matching bases. Germline CDR1 and CDR2: SNHLY and FYNNEI. The CDR3 is 15 residues long. V gave up 6 bases and J gave up 8 bases, with 17 bases separating them. CDR3 sequence (DNA): TGTGCCAGCAGGACAGATTCAATGGGGGATTCACCCCTCCACTTT. This encodes CASRTDSMGDSPLHF.

The chain uses TRBV29-1 and TRBJ2-7, with D possibly being TRBD1 or TRBD2 (5 bases each). The CDR3 totals 12 residues. Germline V gene sequence: CDR1 SQVTM, CDR2 ANQGSEA. V lost 4 bases and J lost 5, with 12 bases in between. The CDR3 nucleotides are TGCAGCGTTGGGGACCTCAAGGACGAGCAGTACTTC. Amino acid sequence: CSVGDLKDEQYF.

The rearrangement links TRBV7-9 to TRBJ2-7, with D maybe TRBD2 (7 bases). Germline V gene data show CDR1 as SEHNR and CDR2 as FQNEAQ (reference sequence). V lost 5 bases to trimming and J lost 11 bases, with 16 bases between them. The length of the CDR3 is 12 residues. CDR3 residues: CASSPGGHLKYF. CDR3 in DNA: TGTGCCAGCAGCCCGGGGGGCCATTTGAAGTACTTC.

This clonotype was counted a few times. The chain employs TRBV7-2 and TRBJ1-4; TRBD1 aligns across 10 bases. This CDR3 is 15 amino acids long. Germline trimming cut 5 bases from V and 10 bases from J; bases unmatched to any gene: 10. The germline gives CDR1 SGHTA, CDR2 FQGNSA. As DNA, the CDR3 is TGTGCCAGCAGCCTAACCGGGACAGGGGTACCAAAACTGTTTTTT. Translating gives CASSLTGTGVPKLFF.

This clonotype was recorded a few times. The CDR3 is CASTRKGDSNQPQHF. The CDR3 region has the DNA TGTGCCAGTACCCGAAAGGGAGATAGCAATCAGCCCCAGCATTTT. The chain has TRBV19 and TRBJ1-5, with D uncertain. From germline, CDR1 is LNHDA and CDR2 SQIVND (reference sequence). V was cut by 7 bases and J by 0 bases, with 13 bases left in between. This CDR3 has 15 amino acids.

This clonotype has just a few counts. V is TRBV7-2 and J is TRBJ1-4, with D maybe TRBD1 (6 bases). The CDR3 loop spans 13 amino acids. V shed 4 bases and J shed 5 bases, with 8 bases lying between them. Germline V CDR1 and CDR2: SGHTA, FQGNSA. The CDR3 DNA follows: TGTGCCAGCAGCTGGACAGTAAATGAAAAACTGTTTTTT. Protein sequence: CASSWTVNEKLFF.

The CDR3 region is CASSLRTGFNSPLHF. The CDR3 nucleotides are TGTGCCAGCAGCCTCCGGACAGGTTTTAATTCACCCCTCCACTTT. The chain joins TRBV5-6 to TRBJ1-6; TRBD1 matches 7 bases. The CDR3 runs 15 residues. J was trimmed by 6 bases and V by 4 bases; bases with no gene match: 7. The germline V gene has CDR1 SGHDT and CDR2 YYEEEE.

This clonotype was detected ten times or more. V is TRBV6-1 and J is TRBJ2-4; D is uncertain. The ends were cut back, 2 bases at V and 7 bases at J, with 0 bases in the middle. Germline-derived CDR1 and CDR2 are MNHNS and SASEGT. This CDR3 is 10 amino acids long. The DNA of the CDR3 is TGTGCCAGCAGTGAAAACATTCAGTACTTC. Protein sequence: CASSENIQYF.

The rearrangement joins TRBV27 to TRBJ1-6; possible D gene TRBD1, 6 bases. CDR1 is MNHEY and CDR2 is SMNVEV in the germline V gene (reference sequence). CDR3 length: 16 amino acids. The V and J ends lost 9 bases and 7 bases respectively, with 22 bases between them. CDR3 in amino acids: CASRTAGEGRNSPLHF. The DNA of the CDR3 is TGTGCCAGTAGGACAGCAGGGGAGGGTCGGAATTCACCCCTCCACTTT.

This clonotype has a count of ten or more. This chain joins TRBV7-6 and TRBJ1-3; D is possibly TRBD1 (5 bases). Germline-derived CDR1 and CDR2 are SGHVS and FNYEAQ. V lost 1 base, J lost 0 bases, and 16 bases lay in between. The CDR3 covers 18 residues. CDR3 bases: TGTGCCAGCAGCTTAGTGTCGACTCGGACACACTCTGGAAACACCATATATTTT. As protein: CASSLVSTRTHSGNTIYF.

This clonotype was counted a few times. This chain connects TRBV20-1 to TRBJ2-3; 12 bases match TRBD2. This CDR3 comprises 19 residues. V shed 6 bases, J shed 0 bases, and the junction held 16 bases outside the gene matches. The V gene's germline CDR1 is DFQATT and CDR2 SNEGSKA (reference sequence). CDR3 sequence: CSALDRSTSGGISTDTQYF. In DNA, the CDR3 is TGCAGTGCACTCGACAGATCGACTAGCGGGGGAATCAGCACAGATACGCAGTATTTT.